Listed here are 31 T cell receptor beta chains from one sample, sequenced in a study of T cells in Graves' hyperthyroidism and ophthalmopathy. The source material, RNA transcripts, was used to amplify TCR beta CDR3 regions. The study used the HTBI primer set for a first-round RT-PCR of the TCR CDR3. One entry per CDR3 protein results from TCRdb running MiXCR on the multiplex PCR reads. The profile covers approximately 430,000 distinct CDR3 sequences, with about 15% appearing a single time and approximately 13% taken by the ten largest. Material for sequencing was blood. These receptors all stem from a man aged 18 to 30 with Graves' ophthalmopathy.

CDR3 in DNA: TGTGCCTGGAACCCCCGATGGGGATCGATCACCGGGGAGCTGTTTTTT. It is translated as CAWNPRWGSITGELFF. This sequence joins TRBV30 and TRBJ2-2; D is uncertain. Trimming pared 4 bases from V and 4 bases from J, leaving 19 bases between. The CDR3 is 16 residues long. CDR1 and CDR2 from the germline V gene are GTSNPN and SVGIG (reference sequence).

This clonotype has at least ten counts. The chain couples TRBV9 to TRBJ2-1; TRBD2 agrees at 9 bases. Trimming cost V 2 bases and J 5 bases; bases outside gene matches: 5. The CDR3 has 15 amino acids. Germline CDR1 and CDR2: SGDLS and YYNGEE. The CDR3: CASSVWGLADNEQFF. The CDR3 DNA follows: TGTGCCAGCAGCGTTTGGGGACTAGCAGACAATGAGCAGTTCTTC.

This clonotype showed up many times. The chain is built from TRBV7-9 and TRBJ2-2; 7 nucleotides line up with TRBD2. After removal of 2 bases from V and 1 base from J, the junction contained 4 bases not matched to a gene. Per the germline V gene, CDR1 is SEHNR and CDR2 is FQNEAQ (reference sequence). The CDR3 is 16 residues long. The CDR3 loop reads CASSLSGGVNTGELFF. The CDR3, as DNA: TGTGCCAGCAGCTTATCTGGGGGGGTGAACACCGGGGAGCTGTTTTTT.

Note on this clonotype: A read error may account for a junction end that differs from germline. The V call is TRBV7-7, the J call TRBJ2-5; D possibly corresponds to TRBD2 (6 bases). Germline loops: CDR1 SSHAT, CDR2 FNYEAQ (reference sequence). The CDR3 is 17 residues long. The CDR3 nucleotides read TGTGCTAGCAGCTTAGCGCTAAAGAGGGAGGCCCAAGAGACCCAGTACTTC. As protein: CASSLALKREAQETQYF. Supplemented by reference TRBV7-7 and TRBJ2-5, the full variable domain reads GAGVSQSPRYKVTKRGQDVTLRCDPISSHATLYWYQQALGQGPEFLTYFNYEAQPDKSGLPSDRFSAERPEGSISTLTIQRTEQRDSAMYRCASSLALKREAQETQYFGPGTRLLVL.

The genes are TRBV28 and TRBJ1-5; TRBD1 aligns across 9 bases. This CDR3 has 16 amino acids. After removal of 5 bases from V and 6 bases from J, the junction contained 11 bases not matched to a gene. Germline values: CDR1 MDHEN, CDR2 SYDVKM. The CDR3 DNA is TGTGCCAGCAGTCCCCCCTGGGGGACAGGGTTTCAGCCCCAGCATTTT. Translated: CASSPPWGTGFQPQHF.

In this sample, this clonotype turned up a few times. The CDR3 sequence: CASSENRGAHAYGYTF. In DNA, the CDR3 is TGTGCCAGCAGTGAAAATCGGGGGGCGCATGCCTATGGCTACACCTTC. The rearrangement uses TRBV25-1 and TRBJ1-2, with D perhaps TRBD1 (6 bases). V shed 2 bases and J shed 4 bases, with 17 bases lying between them. In germline, CDR1 is MGHDK, CDR2 SYGVNS. CDR3 length equals 16 residues.

This clonotype has ten or more counts. This chain uses TRBV30 with TRBJ1-2; tentatively, D is TRBD1 (6 bases). Trimming shortened V by 8 bases and J by 7 bases, and 17 bases separated the two germline ends. The CDR3 extends over 12 amino acids. CDR1 is GTSNPN and CDR2 is SVGIG in the germline V gene (reference sequence). The CDR3 DNA is TGTGCCGGGACAAGTGGAGGGATTGGCTACACCTTC. As protein: CAGTSGGIGYTF.

This clonotype has a handful of counts. A much larger clone lies a single base off, so this may be a read error. This chain uses TRBV5-1 with TRBJ2-1; weak D call: TRBD1 (6 bases). Germline CDR1 and CDR2: SGHRS and YFSETQ. CDR3 size: 15 residues. Here the CDR3 reads CASSVRDISYNERFF. The CDR3 coding sequence is TGTGCCAGCAGCGTCCGGGACATCTCCTACAATGAGCGGTTCTTC.

This clonotype has only a few counts. This chain links TRBV19 with TRBJ2-5; a weak D match, TRBD1 (5 bases). V was cut by 3 bases and J by 5 bases, with 10 bases left in between. Germline V gene data show CDR1 as LNHDA and CDR2 as SQIVND (reference sequence). The CDR3 contains 13 residues. The CDR3 is CASSMTWGETQYF. CDR3 nucleotides: TGTGCCAGTAGTATGACCTGGGGCGAGACCCAGTACTTC.

The V gene is TRBV9, the J gene TRBJ1-3; maybe TRBD1 (5 bases). Germline values: CDR1 SGDLS, CDR2 YYNGEE. The CDR3 extends over 17 amino acids. Trimming took off 2 bases at V and 3 bases at J, with 18 bases between the two ends. The CDR3 protein is CASSVDPSGDLGNTIYF. The CDR3 bases are TGTGCCAGCAGCGTTGACCCGAGCGGGGACCTTGGAAACACCATATATTTT.

The chain uses TRBV19 and TRBJ1-2; 10 bases are a match to TRBD1. The ends lost 4 bases at V and 5 bases at J; junction bases unmatched: 16. Looked up from germline, CDR1 is LNHDA and CDR2 is SQIVND (reference sequence). The CDR3 has 18 residues. The CDR3 nucleotides read TGTGCCAGTAGTAACCTCCCGGGACAGGGGACCACCCTTTATGGCTACACCTTC. It yields the protein CASSNLPGQGTTLYGYTF.

The chain is built from TRBV9 and TRBJ1-1, with D hard to call. Per germline, CDR1 SGDLS and CDR2 YYNGEE. Deletions cut 1 base from V and 1 base from J, with 8 bases between. The CDR3 consists of 14 residues. CDR3 nucleotides: TGTGCCAGCAGCGTACGGCGGTGGAACACTGAAGCTTTCTTT. As protein: CASSVRRWNTEAFF.

At least ten counts were recorded for this clonotype. The chain uses TRBV5-1 and TRBJ2-3; 12 nucleotides match TRBD2. Germline V gene sequence: CDR1 SGHRS, CDR2 YFSETQ. With V trimmed by 6 bases and J by 2 bases, 10 bases remained unmatched. This CDR3 is 17 amino acids long. The CDR3 DNA reads as TGCGCCAGCAAGGACGGACTAGCGGGACTTGACACAGATACGCAGTATTTT. Translation gives CASKDGLAGLDTDTQYF.

This clonotype was counted at least ten times. The V and J genes are TRBV7-9 and TRBJ2-7; 10 positions match TRBD1. Germline CDR1 and CDR2: SEHNR and FQNEAQ (reference sequence). The CDR3 sequence is 12 residues long. Unmatched junction bases numbered 2, after V lost 8 bases and J lost 4 bases. The CDR3 DNA reads as TGTGCCAGCGGGGACAGGGGTTACGAGCAGTACTTC. It codes for CASGDRGYEQYF.

This clonotype has ten or more counts. CDR3 in DNA: TGTGCCAGCAGTTCGTTAGGGGGGACTGAAGCTTTCTTT. Its protein product is CASSSLGGTEAFF. The chain joins TRBV27 to TRBJ1-1; tentative D call: TRBD1 (6 bases). V was shortened by 4 bases and J by 5 bases, with 11 bases between the two germline ends. The germline CDR1 and CDR2 sequences are MNHEY and SMNVEV (reference sequence). The CDR3 totals 13 residues.

The table lists this clonotype with a few counts. The chain has TRBV25-1 and TRBJ2-7; the D gene is possibly TRBD1 (5 bases). Germline V gene sequence: CDR1 MGHDK, CDR2 SYGVNS. V lost 2 bases, J lost 3 bases, and 8 bases lay in between. This CDR3 contains 13 residues. The CDR3: CASSEGADYEQYF. CDR3 DNA: TGTGCCAGCAGTGAAGGGGCAGACTACGAGCAGTACTTC.

V gene TRBV7-3 combines with J gene TRBJ2-2; D uncertain. Germline-derived CDR1 and CDR2 are SGHTA and FQGTGA. This CDR3 has 16 amino acids. Trimming pared 4 bases from V and 4 bases from J, leaving 16 bases between. CDR3 bases: TGTGCCAGCAGCTCGGACCGAACGACGGGCACCGGGGAGCTGTTTTTT. This codes for CASSSDRTTGTGELFF.

This clonotype was seen at least ten times. The chain is built from TRBV6-1 and TRBJ2-7; TRBD1 matches at 8 bases. CDR3 length equals 12 residues. The V gene's germline CDR1 is MNHNS and CDR2 SASEGT. With 8 bases clipped from V and 9 bases from J, the junction kept 9 bases outside the gene matches. The CDR3 protein is CASSDRERWQYF. CDR3 in DNA: TGTGCCAGCTCGGACAGGGAGAGGTGGCAGTACTTC.

The rearrangement joins TRBV6-1 to TRBJ2-3, with D perhaps matching TRBD2 (6 bases). Looked up from germline, CDR1 is MNHNS and CDR2 is SASEGT. Trimming took off 1 base at V and 3 bases at J, with 14 bases between the two ends. The CDR3 loop spans 16 amino acids. For the CDR3, the DNA is TGTGCCAGCAGTGAAGTATCGGGAGTGGTGACAGATACGCAGTATTTT. Protein product: CASSEVSGVVTDTQYF.

This clonotype was seen repeatedly, ten times or more. The gene calls are TRBV24-1 and TRBJ2-3, with D perhaps matching TRBD1 or TRBD2 (5 bases each). The CDR3 consists of 15 residues. CDR1 is KGHDR, CDR2 SFDVKD, per germline. V was pared by 3 bases and J by 2 bases, with 11 bases between. The CDR3 region is CATSDLRDDTDTQYF. The CDR3 nucleotides are TGTGCCACCAGTGATCTCCGGGACGACACAGATACGCAGTATTTT.

This clonotype was detected many times. This sequence joins TRBV5-1 and TRBJ1-5; D perhaps matches TRBD1 (5 bases). The germline V and J ends were trimmed by 0 bases and 6 bases, with 13 bases remaining between them. This CDR3 spans 15 amino acids. Germline loops: CDR1 SGHRS, CDR2 YFSETQ. The CDR3 sequence is CASSLEGREGQPQHF. CDR3 DNA: TGCGCCAGCAGCTTGGAGGGCAGGGAGGGTCAGCCCCAGCATTTT. Complete variable domain (other parts from reference TRBV5-1 and TRBJ1-5): KAGVTQTPRYLIKTRGQQVTLSCSPISGHRSVSWYQQTPGQGLQFLFEYFSETQRNKGNFPGRFSGRQFSNSRSEMNVSTLELGDSALYLCASSLEGREGQPQHFGDGTRLSIL.

This chain links TRBV19 with TRBJ1-5, with a weak D call TRBD1 (6 bases). Germline values: CDR1 LNHDA, CDR2 SQIVND (reference sequence). The CDR3 is 16 amino acids. Deletions cut 0 bases from V and 3 bases from J, with 12 bases between. CDR3 DNA: TGTGCCAGTAGTATAGACAGCAGGGGATTCAATCAGCCCCAGCATTTT. Protein: CASSIDSRGFNQPQHF.

About this clonotype: Since a much larger clone is just one base distant, this may be a read error. V is TRBV2 and J is TRBJ1-2; no firm D call. The ends were cut back, 3 bases at V and 2 bases at J, with 7 bases in the middle. The germline V gene encodes CDR1 SNHLY and CDR2 FYNNEI. This CDR3 has 13 residues. In DNA form, the CDR3 reads TGTGCCAGCAGTGATTTAGGGAACTATGGCTACACCTTC. It encodes CASSDLGNYGYTF.

This clonotype has more than one count but fewer than ten. The rearrangement joins TRBV4-2 to TRBJ1-5, with 7 bases that match TRBD1. This CDR3 spans 16 amino acids. Germline CDR1 and CDR2: LGHNA and YNFKEQ. V shed 1 base and J 7 bases; nucleotides not matched to a gene: 10. This CDR3 reads CASSQGTGTEGQPQHF. In nucleotides, the CDR3 is TGTGCCAGCAGCCAAGGCACCGGGACAGAGGGCCAGCCCCAGCATTTT.

This clonotype was recorded many times. The chain combines TRBV7-3 with TRBJ2-1; 9 nucleotides line up with TRBD2. Germline V gives CDR1 SGHTA, CDR2 FQGTGA. The CDR3 length is 17 residues. The ends lost 2 bases at V and 0 bases at J; junction bases unmatched: 5. The CDR3: CASSLGTSRNSYNEQFF. CDR3 coding DNA: TGTGCCAGCAGCTTAGGGACTAGCAGGAACTCCTACAATGAGCAGTTCTTC.

The table lists this clonotype with many counts. The chain has TRBV3-1 and TRBJ2-3; 11 positions match TRBD2. Germline values: CDR1 LGHDT, CDR2 YNNKEL (reference sequence). The CDR3 extends over 15 amino acids. V shed 5 bases, J shed 4 bases, and the junction held 5 bases outside the gene matches. CDR3 sequence: CASSISGGASDTQYF. Written as DNA, the CDR3 is TGTGCCAGCAGCATTAGCGGGGGGGCCTCAGATACGCAGTATTTT.

In its sample, this clonotype was seen many times. This rearrangement joins TRBV12-3 or TRBV12-4 to TRBJ2-2, with unresolved D. CDR3 length: 15 residues. The V and J ends lost 2 bases and 7 bases respectively, with 14 bases between them. The CDR3 protein is CASSLIGPLLGELFF. In DNA, the CDR3 is TGTGCCAGCAGTTTAATCGGTCCTTTACTCGGGGAGCTGTTTTTT.

V gene TRBV27 combines with J gene TRBJ2-2; D is unclear. Germline V gene sequence: CDR1 MNHEY, CDR2 SMNVEV (reference sequence). CDR3 size: 16 residues. V dropped 0 bases and J dropped 0 bases, with 8 bases sitting between them. CDR3 DNA: TGTGCCAGCAGTTTATCGGGCCCTCCGAACACCGGGGAGCTGTTTTTT. As protein: CASSLSGPPNTGELFF.

This clonotype was seen ten or more times. The gene calls are TRBV7-9 and TRBJ1-1, with 7 bases identical to TRBD1. Per the germline V gene, CDR1 is SEHNR and CDR2 is FQNEAQ (reference sequence). The junction had 13 bases not matched to a gene; V was cut back by 1 base and J by 5 bases. This CDR3 has 17 residues. The CDR3 reads CASSLGAGGALVTEAFF. As DNA, the CDR3 is TGTGCCAGCAGCTTAGGCGCAGGGGGTGCCTTAGTTACTGAAGCTTTCTTT.

The V gene is TRBV19, the J gene TRBJ1-2; D unresolved. The CDR3 contains 13 residues. With 1 base removed from V and 8 bases from J, the gap between germline ends came to 11 bases. The germline gives CDR1 LNHDA, CDR2 SQIVND (reference sequence). CDR3 protein: CASSIAPEGGYTF. CDR3 sequence (DNA): TGTGCCAGTAGTATAGCCCCGGAGGGCGGCTACACCTTC. The variable domain in full, completed from reference TRBV19 and TRBJ1-2, reads DGGITQSPKYLFRKEGQNVTLSCEQNLNHDAMYWYRQDPGQGLRLIYYSQIVNDFQKGDIAEGYSVSREKKESFPLTVTSAQKNPTAFYLCASSIAPEGGYTFGSGTRLTVV.

In this sample, this clonotype turned up a few times. The V call is TRBV6-1, the J call TRBJ1-2; no definite D call. This CDR3 region has 12 residues. Germline loops: CDR1 MNHNS, CDR2 SASEGT. Trimming removed 11 bases from V and 6 bases from J, with 16 bases in between. The CDR3 reads CAVTLRGHGYTF. The CDR3 DNA is TGTGCCGTGACTCTCCGAGGCCATGGCTACACCTTC.